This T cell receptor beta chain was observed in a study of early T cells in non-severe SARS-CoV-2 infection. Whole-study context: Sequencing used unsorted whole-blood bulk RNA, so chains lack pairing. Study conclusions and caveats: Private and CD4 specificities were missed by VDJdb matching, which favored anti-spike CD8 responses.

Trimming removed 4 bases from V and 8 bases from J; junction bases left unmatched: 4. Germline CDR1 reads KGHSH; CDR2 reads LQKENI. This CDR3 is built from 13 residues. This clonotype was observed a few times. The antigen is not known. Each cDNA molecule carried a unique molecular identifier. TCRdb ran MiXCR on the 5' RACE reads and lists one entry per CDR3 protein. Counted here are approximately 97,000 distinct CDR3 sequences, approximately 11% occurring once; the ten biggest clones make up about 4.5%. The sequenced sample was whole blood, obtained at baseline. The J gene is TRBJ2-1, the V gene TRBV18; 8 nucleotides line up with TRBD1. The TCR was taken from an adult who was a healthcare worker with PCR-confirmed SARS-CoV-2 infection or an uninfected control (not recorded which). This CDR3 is CASSRTGLDEQFF. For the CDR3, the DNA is TGTGCCAGCTCACGGACAGGGTTGGATGAGCAGTTCTTC.